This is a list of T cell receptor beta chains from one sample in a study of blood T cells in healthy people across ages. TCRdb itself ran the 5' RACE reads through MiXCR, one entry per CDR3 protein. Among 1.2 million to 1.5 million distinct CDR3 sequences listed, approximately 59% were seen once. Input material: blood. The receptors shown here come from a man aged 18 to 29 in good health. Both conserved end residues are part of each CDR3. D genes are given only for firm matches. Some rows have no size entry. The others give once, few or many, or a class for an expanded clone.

CDR3aa: CASSLDREWVYNEQFF
CDR3nt: TGCGCCAGCAGCTTAGACAGGGAATGGGTCTACAATGAGCAGTTCTTC
j_gene: TRBJ2-1
abundance: NA
d_gene: TRBD1
v_gene: TRBV4-1

CDR3aa: CASSESRGTLGGGELFF
CDR3nt: TGTGCCAGCAGTGAAAGCCGCGGGACTCTTGGGGGCGGGGAGCTGTTTTTT
j_gene: TRBJ2-2
abundance: NA
d_gene: NA
v_gene: TRBV2

CDR3aa: CSIAGAGGDEQFF
CDR3nt: TGCAGCATAGCGGGAGCGGGGGGGGATGAGCAGTTCTTC
j_gene: TRBJ2-1
abundance: NA
d_gene: TRBD2
v_gene: TRBV20-1

CDR3aa: CAISGKGEQYF
CDR3nt: TGTGCCATCTCAGGGAAGGGCGAGCAGTACTTC
j_gene: TRBJ2-7
abundance: NA
d_gene: NA
v_gene: TRBV2

CDR3aa: CASRPPPGQSTDTQYF
CDR3nt: TGTGCCAGCAGGCCCCCCCCCGGACAGTCGACAGATACGCAGTATTTT
j_gene: TRBJ2-3
abundance: NA
d_gene: NA
v_gene: TRBV6-2/TRBV6-3

CDR3aa: CASSESGGPQFF
CDR3nt: TGTGCCAGCAGTGAATCGGGGGGGCCGCAGTTCTTC
j_gene: TRBJ2-1
abundance: few
d_gene: TRBD2
v_gene: TRBV27

CDR3aa: CSVDDQDRGQGQYF
CDR3nt: TGCAGCGTTGATGATCAGGACAGGGGGCAAGGGCAGTACTTC
j_gene: TRBJ2-7
abundance: NA
d_gene: TRBD1
v_gene: TRBV29-1

CDR3aa: CASSYGQESGNGYTF
CDR3nt: TGTGCCAGCAGTTACGGACAAGAGTCCGGGAATGGCTACACCTTC
j_gene: TRBJ1-2
abundance: NA
d_gene: NA
v_gene: TRBV6-5

CDR3aa: CASSYSGVEGYTF
CDR3nt: TGTGCCAGCAGTTACTCAGGGGTGGAAGGCTACACCTTC
j_gene: TRBJ1-2
abundance: NA
d_gene: NA
v_gene: TRBV6-6

CDR3aa: CASTPSMNPTDTQYF
CDR3nt: TGTGCCAGCACCCCCAGCATGAACCCAACAGATACGCAGTATTTT
j_gene: TRBJ2-3
abundance: few
d_gene: NA
v_gene: TRBV28

CDR3aa: CASSLSSLNTGELFF
CDR3nt: TGCGCCAGCAGCTTGAGCAGCCTGAACACCGGGGAGCTGTTTTTT
j_gene: TRBJ2-2
abundance: NA
d_gene: NA
v_gene: TRBV5-1

CDR3aa: CASSSGPAGYDTQYF
CDR3nt: TGTGCCAGCAGCTCCGGACCAGCGGGGTACGATACGCAGTATTTT
j_gene: TRBJ2-3
abundance: NA
d_gene: TRBD2
v_gene: TRBV7-9

CDR3aa: CASSQDPPANSGANVLTF
CDR3nt: TGTGCCAGCAGCCAAGATCCCCCGGCCAACTCTGGGGCCAACGTCCTGACTTTC
j_gene: TRBJ2-6
abundance: NA
d_gene: NA
v_gene: TRBV4-2

CDR3aa: CASSDADSPYEQYF
CDR3nt: TGTGCCAGCAGTGACGCGGACAGTCCCTACGAGCAGTACTTC
j_gene: TRBJ2-7
abundance: NA
d_gene: NA
v_gene: TRBV25-1

CDR3aa: CASSFWPGAEDYGYTF
CDR3nt: TGTGCCAGCAGCTTTTGGCCGGGGGCAGAGGACTATGGCTACACCTTC
j_gene: TRBJ1-2
abundance: NA
d_gene: NA
v_gene: TRBV7-2

CDR3aa: CATSDDTSGHSDTQYF
CDR3nt: TGTGCCACCAGTGATGATACTAGCGGCCATAGTGATACGCAGTATTTT
j_gene: TRBJ2-3
abundance: few
d_gene: TRBD2
v_gene: TRBV24-1

CDR3aa: CASSATSLNEQFF
CDR3nt: TGTGCCAGCAGCGCCACTAGCCTCAATGAGCAGTTCTTC
j_gene: TRBJ2-1
abundance: NA
d_gene: NA
v_gene: TRBV7-9

CDR3aa: CATSRTPETQYF
CDR3nt: TGTGCCACCTCCAGGACCCCAGAGACCCAGTACTTC
j_gene: TRBJ2-5
abundance: few
d_gene: NA
v_gene: TRBV12-3/TRBV12-4

CDR3aa: CASSYEAGGGETQYF
CDR3nt: TGTGCCAGCAGTTACGAGGCGGGAGGGGGAGAGACCCAGTACTTC
j_gene: TRBJ2-5
abundance: NA
d_gene: TRBD2
v_gene: TRBV28

CDR3aa: CASSGGLDLDTQYF
CDR3nt: TGTGCCAGCAGTGGGGGGTTGGACCTAGATACGCAGTATTTT
j_gene: TRBJ2-3
abundance: NA
d_gene: NA
v_gene: TRBV2

CDR3aa: CSVLRGPAEAFF
CDR3nt: TGCAGCGTACTCAGGGGGCCCGCTGAAGCTTTCTTT
j_gene: TRBJ1-1
abundance: few
d_gene: TRBD1
v_gene: TRBV29-1

CDR3aa: CSVEVGGDEQYF
CDR3nt: TGCAGCGTTGAGGTAGGGGGAGACGAGCAGTACTTC
j_gene: TRBJ2-7
abundance: few
d_gene: NA
v_gene: TRBV29-1

CDR3aa: CAISEQREGQDEQFF
CDR3nt: TGTGCCATCAGTGAGCAGCGGGAGGGCCAGGATGAGCAGTTCTTC
j_gene: TRBJ2-1
abundance: few
d_gene: TRBD2
v_gene: TRBV10-3

CDR3aa: CASSQTGGWTEAFF
CDR3nt: TGTGCCAGCAGCCAGACAGGGGGATGGACTGAAGCTTTCTTT
j_gene: TRBJ1-1
abundance: few
d_gene: TRBD1
v_gene: TRBV6-5

CDR3aa: CASNLATNEKLFF
CDR3nt: TGTGCCAGCAACTTAGCAACTAATGAAAAACTGTTTTTT
j_gene: TRBJ1-4
abundance: once
d_gene: NA
v_gene: TRBV7-9

CDR3aa: CASSKEGTNEKLFF
CDR3nt: TGTGCCAGCAGCAAAGAAGGCACTAATGAAAAACTGTTTTTT
j_gene: TRBJ1-4
abundance: NA
d_gene: NA
v_gene: TRBV7-9

CDR3aa: CASSPYTSLASYGYTF
CDR3nt: TGCGCCAGCAGCCCGTACACGAGCCTCGCCAGCTATGGCTACACCTTC
j_gene: TRBJ1-2
abundance: few
d_gene: NA
v_gene: TRBV4-1

CDR3aa: CASSQAVGAIGNEQFF
CDR3nt: TGTGCCAGCAGCCAAGCGGTGGGAGCCATCGGCAATGAGCAGTTCTTC
j_gene: TRBJ2-1
abundance: few
d_gene: NA
v_gene: TRBV4-2

CDR3aa: CASSLGDRSPGQPQHF
CDR3nt: TGTGCCAGCAGCTTAGGGGACCGCTCCCCGGGTCAGCCCCAGCATTTT
j_gene: TRBJ1-5
abundance: NA
d_gene: NA
v_gene: TRBV7-9

CDR3aa: CASSLLLGTGANVLTF
CDR3nt: TGTGCCAGCAGCTTGTTACTGGGGACTGGGGCCAACGTCCTGACTTTC
j_gene: TRBJ2-6
abundance: NA
d_gene: NA
v_gene: TRBV5-6

CDR3aa: CASSSIPGGQDTRYF
CDR3nt: TGCGCCAGCAGCTCAATCCCGGGAGGGCAAGATACGCGGTATTTT
j_gene: TRBJ2-3
abundance: NA
d_gene: TRBD2
v_gene: TRBV5-1

CDR3aa: CASSRTSGGYNERFF
CDR3nt: TGTGCCAGCAGCCGGACTAGCGGGGGGTACAATGAGCGGTTCTTC
j_gene: TRBJ2-1
abundance: NA
d_gene: TRBD2
v_gene: TRBV11-2

CDR3aa: CSVDAGLNEQYF
CDR3nt: TGCAGCGTTGACGCAGGGCTTAATGAGCAGTACTTC
j_gene: TRBJ2-5
abundance: NA
d_gene: NA
v_gene: TRBV29-1

CDR3aa: CSARGGLASETQYF
CDR3nt: TGCAGTGCTAGAGGAGGACTAGCGTCAGAGACCCAGTACTTC
j_gene: TRBJ2-5
abundance: NA
d_gene: TRBD2
v_gene: TRBV20-1

CDR3aa: CASSPRLAGEKLFF
CDR3nt: TGTGCCAGCAGCCCCCGACTCGCTGGTGAAAAACTGTTTTTT
j_gene: TRBJ1-4
abundance: NA
d_gene: NA
v_gene: TRBV14